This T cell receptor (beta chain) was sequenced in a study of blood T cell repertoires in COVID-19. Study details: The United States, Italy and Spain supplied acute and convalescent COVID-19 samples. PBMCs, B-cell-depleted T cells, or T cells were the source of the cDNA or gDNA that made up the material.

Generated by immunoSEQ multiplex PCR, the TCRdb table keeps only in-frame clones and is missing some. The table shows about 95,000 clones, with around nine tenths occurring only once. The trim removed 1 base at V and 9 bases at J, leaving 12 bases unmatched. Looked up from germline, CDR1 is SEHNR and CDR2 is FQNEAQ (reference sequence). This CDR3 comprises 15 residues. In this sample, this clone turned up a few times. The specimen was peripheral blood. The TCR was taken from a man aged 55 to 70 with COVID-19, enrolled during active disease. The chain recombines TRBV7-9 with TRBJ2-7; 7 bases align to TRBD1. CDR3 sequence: CASSLEGRGIQGQYF. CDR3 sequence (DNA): TGTGCCAGCAGCTTAGAGGGCAGGGGGATCCAGGGGCAGTACTTC.